These 29 T cell receptor beta chains were all obtained from the same sample, sequenced in a study of blood T cells in healthy people across ages. Through a sample-barcoded 5' primer and a J-beta primer mix, a second PCR was run for roughly 7 to 12 cycles. A single record per CDR3 protein comes from TCRdb applying MiXCR to the 5' RACE reads. In the table there are around 800,000 distinct CDR3 sequences, about 59% of which are singletons. Sequencing was carried out using blood. These receptors all stem from a man younger than 40 in good health.

This chain's CDR3 is CASSQGTSGAPEGETQYF. DNA for the CDR3: TGCGCCAGCAGCCAAGGGACTAGCGGGGCGCCCGAGGGAGAGACCCAGTACTTC. This sequence joins TRBV4-1 and TRBJ2-5; 12 positions match TRBD2. Trimming cost V 1 base and J 4 bases; bases outside gene matches: 10. Per germline, CDR1 MGHRA and CDR2 YSYEKL. This CDR3 contains 18 residues.

The chain joins TRBV12-5 to TRBJ2-5; D is uncertain. The CDR3 runs 14 residues. Germline CDR1 reads LGHNT; CDR2 reads FRNRAP. The V end was cut by 6 bases, the J end by 4 bases, with 15 bases between. Here the CDR3 reads CASGHGSPRETQYF. Here the CDR3 DNA reads TGTGCTAGTGGCCATGGTAGCCCCAGAGAGACCCAGTACTTC.

The gene calls are TRBV20-1 and TRBJ2-3; D might be TRBD1 (6 bases). This CDR3 region has 16 residues. Trimming took off 5 bases at V and 0 bases at J, with 18 bases between the two ends. Germline V gives CDR1 DFQATT, CDR2 SNEGSKA (reference sequence). The CDR3 region has the DNA TGCAGTGCTGCCCGGGCTAGGACAGTAAGCACAGATACGCAGTATTTT. This translates into CSAARARTVSTDTQYF.

This clonotype was seen at least ten times. V is TRBV29-1 and J is TRBJ2-1, with D maybe TRBD2 (6 bases). This CDR3 region has 13 residues. Trimming stripped 5 bases from V and 1 base from J, with 9 bases between. Germline CDR1 is SQVTM and CDR2 is ANQGSEA. CDR3 DNA sequence: TGCAGCGTTCGCCGGGGGTCCTACAATGAGCAGTTCTTC. The encoded protein is CSVRRGSYNEQFF.

The chain is built from TRBV27 and TRBJ2-1; the D gene is possibly TRBD2 (6 bases). The CDR3 sequence is 15 residues long. CDR1 is MNHEY and CDR2 is SMNVEV in the germline V gene (reference sequence). With 6 bases removed from V and 9 bases from J, the gap between germline ends came to 21 bases. The CDR3 protein is CASRHHRDSLSEQFF. DNA of the CDR3: TGTGCCAGCAGGCACCACCGGGACTCCCTCAGTGAGCAGTTCTTC.

V usage is TRBV9 and J usage is TRBJ2-1, with D perhaps TRBD2 (5 bases). With 3 bases removed from V and 1 base from J, the gap between germline ends came to 14 bases. The CDR3 consists of 16 residues. In germline, CDR1 is SGDLS, CDR2 YYNGEE. The CDR3: CASSASSSSSYNEQFF. Here the CDR3 DNA reads TGTGCCAGCAGCGCTAGCAGTAGCTCTTCCTACAATGAGCAGTTCTTC.

The chain is built from TRBV7-2 and TRBJ2-1; 9 bases are a match to TRBD2. The DNA matches TRBJ2-7 better at its end, which makes the J call doubtful. Germline V gene lookup returns CDR1 SGHTA and CDR2 FQGNSA. The CDR3 extends over 15 amino acids. Written as DNA, the CDR3 is TGTGCCAGCAGCCTAGGGACTAGCACGTTCTACGAGCAGTACTTC. This codes for CASSLGTSTFYEQYF.

This clonotype showed up just once. The chain employs TRBV6-5 and TRBJ1-3; 8 bases align to TRBD1. After removal of 6 bases from V and 0 bases from J, the junction contained 4 bases not matched to a gene. Germline V gene lookup returns CDR1 MNHEY and CDR2 SVGAGI. This CDR3 has 15 amino acids. For the CDR3, the DNA is TGTGCCAGCAGAGACAGGGGACTCTCTGGAAACACCATATATTTT. Amino acids: CASRDRGLSGNTIYF.

This chain uses TRBV10-3 with TRBJ2-3, with 12 bases identical to TRBD2. The trim removed 0 bases at V and 3 bases at J, leaving 10 bases unmatched. The length of the CDR3 is 19 residues. From germline, CDR1 is ENHRY and CDR2 SYGVKD. The CDR3 DNA is TGTGCCATCAGTGAGTCCCCGGGACTAGCGGGTCGCGGGACAGATACGCAGTATTTT. Residues: CAISESPGLAGRGTDTQYF.

This clonotype showed up many times. The chain combines TRBV29-1 with TRBJ2-7, with D perhaps assigned TRBD1 or TRBD2 (5 bases each). CDR3 length: 16 residues. Germline-derived CDR1 and CDR2 are SQVTM and ANQGSEA. V lost 6 bases to trimming and J lost 1 base, with 22 bases between them. The CDR3 nucleotides are TGCAGCGTCGACGGATCCGGGACCCGAGGATCCTACGAGCAGTACTTC. Residues: CSVDGSGTRGSYEQYF.

The chain joins TRBV6-1 to TRBJ2-5; 7 bases align to TRBD1. Germline CDR1 and CDR2: MNHNS and SASEGT. V dropped 6 bases and J dropped 4; count of bases not matched to a gene: 11. This CDR3 has 15 residues. CDR3 DNA: TGTGCCAGCAGACTATCACAGGGGCAGGCAGAGACCCAGTACTTC. Its translation: CASRLSQGQAETQYF.

This clonotype came up a few times. The rearrangement uses TRBV10-3 and TRBJ2-5; possible D gene TRBD1, 6 bases. The CDR3 is 16 amino acids. Germline V gives CDR1 ENHRY, CDR2 SYGVKD. The V end lost 2 bases, the J end lost 1 base, and 14 bases lay between the germline ends. The CDR3 bases are TGTGCCATCAGTGAGGTCGCAGGGGAACTCCAAGAGACCCAGTACTTC. Translation: CAISEVAGELQETQYF.

This clonotype was observed a handful of times. This chain uses TRBV7-2 with TRBJ1-6; 8 nucleotides line up with TRBD1. V gave up 5 bases and J gave up 9 bases; unmatched junction bases: 6. The CDR3 runs to 14 residues. Germline V lookup: CDR1 SGHTA, CDR2 FQGNSA. The CDR3 DNA is TGTGCCAGCAGCCGACAGGGGAATGGTTCACCCCTCCACTTT. Its protein is CASSRQGNGSPLHF.

The chain recombines TRBV12-3 or TRBV12-4 with TRBJ2-7; D ambiguous. The DNA end lines up better with TRBJ2-5; the J call may be wrong. The CDR3 consists of 15 residues. CDR3 sequence: CASSGGRMPQETQYF. The CDR3, as DNA: TGTGCCAGCAGTGGCGGACGGATGCCCCAGGAGACCCAGTACTTC.

Only a few counts were recorded for this clonotype. V gene TRBV28 combines with J gene TRBJ2-5, with D perhaps TRBD1 (6 bases). The V and J ends lost 3 bases and 3 bases respectively, with 17 bases between them. The CDR3 length is 16 residues. Per germline, CDR1 MDHEN and CDR2 SYDVKM. CDR3: CASSFGLQGYKETQYF. The CDR3 DNA reads TGTGCCAGCAGTTTTGGGTTGCAGGGGTACAAAGAGACCCAGTACTTC.

The chain carries TRBV27 and TRBJ1-2; possible D gene TRBD1, 5 bases. This CDR3 has 16 amino acids. The germline CDR1 and CDR2 sequences are MNHEY and SMNVEV (reference sequence). Trimming removed 0 bases at V and 4 bases at J, with 15 bases between. CDR3 DNA: TGTGCCAGCAGTTTATCTCGGGACCTTTTGCCCTATGGCTACACCTTC. Encoded protein: CASSLSRDLLPYGYTF.

Many counts were recorded for this clonotype. The rearrangement links TRBV27 to TRBJ1-2; D unresolved. Germline values: CDR1 MNHEY, CDR2 SMNVEV (reference sequence). V gave up 5 bases and J gave up 2 bases, with 9 bases separating them. CDR3 length: 13 amino acids. Here the CDR3 reads CASSQRPNYGYTF. The CDR3 DNA reads as TGTGCCAGCAGTCAGCGTCCAAACTATGGCTACACCTTC.

This chain connects TRBV5-1 to TRBJ2-5, with TRBD1 matching over 7 bases. In germline, CDR1 is SGHRS, CDR2 YFSETQ. This CDR3 spans 11 amino acids. The trim removed 5 bases at V and 11 bases at J, leaving 6 bases unmatched. CDR3 sequence: CASRQQGEQYF. In DNA, the CDR3 is TGCGCCAGCAGGCAGCAGGGGGAGCAGTACTTC.

Ten or more counts support this clonotype. The gene calls are TRBV12-3 or TRBV12-4 and TRBJ2-6, with D unresolved. The CDR3 sequence is 14 residues long. Trimming pared 5 bases from V and 0 bases from J, leaving 5 bases between. In DNA, the CDR3 is TGTGCCAGCAGTCTCCTCTCTGGGGCCAACGTCCTGACTTTC. Amino acids: CASSLLSGANVLTF.

This clonotype was detected once. The chain combines TRBV2 with TRBJ1-2; no clear D gene. Deletions cut 2 bases from V and 7 bases from J, with 8 bases between. This CDR3 contains 12 residues. The germline V gene encodes CDR1 SNHLY and CDR2 FYNNEI. CDR3 bases: TGTGCCAGCAGTGAACTCCGGCCTGGCTACACCTTC. Protein: CASSELRPGYTF.

This clonotype showed up just a few times. The gene calls are TRBV11-2 and TRBJ2-3; 7 nucleotides agree with TRBD1. Germline V gives CDR1 SGHAT, CDR2 FQNNGV. With V trimmed by 4 bases and J by 1 base, 5 bases remained unmatched. The CDR3 sequence is 15 residues long. The CDR3 loop is CASSSRGPGTDTQYF. DNA for the CDR3: TGTGCCAGCAGCTCTAGGGGGCCAGGCACAGATACGCAGTATTTT.

J is TRBJ2-6 and V is TRBV2; D gene uncertain. The CDR3 has 15 amino acids. From germline, CDR1 is SNHLY and CDR2 FYNNEI. V was cut by 1 base and J by 2 bases, with 6 bases left in between. The DNA for the CDR3 is TGTGCCAGCAGTGAAGGGGAACCTGGGGCCAACGTCCTGACTTTC. Translation: CASSEGEPGANVLTF. Filled out from reference TRBV2 and TRBJ2-6, the complete variable domain reads EPEVTQTPSHQVTQMGQEVILRCVPISNHLYFYWYRQILGQKVEFLVSFYNNEISEKSEIFDDQFSVERPDGSNFTLKIRSTKLEDSAMYFCASSEGEPGANVLTFGAGSRLTVL.

The rearrangement uses TRBV3-1 and TRBJ2-5, with 8 bases matching TRBD2. CDR3 length: 14 amino acids. V shed 2 bases, J shed 3 bases, and the junction held 2 bases outside the gene matches. In germline, CDR1 is LGHDT, CDR2 YNNKEL (reference sequence). CDR3 residues: CASSQSLAEETQYF. CDR3 DNA: TGTGCCAGCAGCCAATCACTAGCGGAAGAGACCCAGTACTTC.

V usage is TRBV2 and J usage is TRBJ1-1; weak D call: TRBD1 (5 bases). V lost 8 bases and J 1 base, leaving 11 bases between the germline ends. In germline, CDR1 is SNHLY, CDR2 FYNNEI. The CDR3 runs to 13 residues. This chain's CDR3 is CASPPRGNTEAFF. CDR3 in DNA: TGTGCCAGCCCCCCGAGGGGGAACACTGAAGCTTTCTTT.

The chain couples TRBV9 to TRBJ2-7; 11 nucleotides align to TRBD1. The CDR3 extends over 16 amino acids. The V and J ends lost 0 bases and 3 bases, in that order; junction bases with no gene match: 5. CDR1 and CDR2 (germline): SGDLS, YYNGEE. This CDR3 reads CASSVAGQGAIYEQYF. CDR3 nucleotides: TGTGCCAGCAGCGTAGCAGGACAGGGGGCTATCTACGAGCAGTACTTC.

Points on this clonotype: An end of the junction does not agree with germline; a read error may underlie this. CDR3 nucleotides: TGTGCCGGCAGCTTAGCAAGGGAAGAGACCCAGTACTTC. Translated, it gives CAGSLAREETQYF. The chain combines TRBV7-2 with TRBJ2-4, with D unresolved. The J call may be mistaken, given a closer DNA end match to TRBJ2-5. Germline CDR1 reads SGHTA; CDR2 reads FQGNSA. The CDR3 covers 13 residues.

The J gene is TRBJ1-4, the V gene TRBV7-9; D is unclear. The CDR3 covers 11 residues. Per germline, CDR1 SEHNR and CDR2 FQNEAQ (reference sequence). The V gene lost 8 bases and the J gene lost 4 bases, with 5 bases spanning the gap. The CDR3, as DNA: TGTGCCAGCGGATATAATGAAAAACTGTTTTTT. Translation: CASGYNEKLFF. The full variable domain, its missing parts supplied by reference TRBV7-9 and TRBJ1-4, is DTGVSQNPRHKITKRGQNVTFRCDPISEHNRLYWYRQTLGQGPEFLTYFQNEAQLEKSRLLSDRFSAERPKGSFSTLEIQRTEQGDSAMYLCASGYNEKLFFGSGTQLSVL.

The chain uses TRBV7-2 and TRBJ2-5; D is uncertain. Per the germline V gene, CDR1 is SGHTA and CDR2 is FQGNSA. The CDR3 has 13 amino acids. V lost 3 bases and J 11 bases, leaving 16 bases between the germline ends. The CDR3 nucleotides read TGTGCCAGCAGCTTGGTGGGCGAGAAAGAGCAGTACTTC. Its translation is CASSLVGEKEQYF.

This chain uses TRBV4-2 with TRBJ1-2; TRBD1 might be the D (5 bases). V shed 8 bases and J shed 4 bases, with 20 bases lying between them. The CDR3 totals 15 residues. Per germline, CDR1 LGHNA and CDR2 YNFKEQ. The CDR3 protein is CASAPGPASVYGYTF. The CDR3 DNA reads as TGTGCCAGCGCTCCGGGACCGGCGTCGGTCTATGGCTACACCTTC.